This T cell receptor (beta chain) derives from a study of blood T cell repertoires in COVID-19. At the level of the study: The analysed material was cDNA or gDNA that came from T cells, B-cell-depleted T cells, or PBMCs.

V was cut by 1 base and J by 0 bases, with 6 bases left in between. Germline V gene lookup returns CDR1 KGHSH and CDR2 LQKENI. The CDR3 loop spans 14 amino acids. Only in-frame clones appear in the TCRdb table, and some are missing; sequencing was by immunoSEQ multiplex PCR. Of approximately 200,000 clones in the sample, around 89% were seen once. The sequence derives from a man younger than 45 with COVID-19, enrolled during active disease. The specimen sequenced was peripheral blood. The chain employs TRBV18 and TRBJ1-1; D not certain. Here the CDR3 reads CASSPRTVNTEAFF. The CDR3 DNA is TGTGCCAGCTCACCACGAACTGTGAACACTGAAGCTTTCTTT.